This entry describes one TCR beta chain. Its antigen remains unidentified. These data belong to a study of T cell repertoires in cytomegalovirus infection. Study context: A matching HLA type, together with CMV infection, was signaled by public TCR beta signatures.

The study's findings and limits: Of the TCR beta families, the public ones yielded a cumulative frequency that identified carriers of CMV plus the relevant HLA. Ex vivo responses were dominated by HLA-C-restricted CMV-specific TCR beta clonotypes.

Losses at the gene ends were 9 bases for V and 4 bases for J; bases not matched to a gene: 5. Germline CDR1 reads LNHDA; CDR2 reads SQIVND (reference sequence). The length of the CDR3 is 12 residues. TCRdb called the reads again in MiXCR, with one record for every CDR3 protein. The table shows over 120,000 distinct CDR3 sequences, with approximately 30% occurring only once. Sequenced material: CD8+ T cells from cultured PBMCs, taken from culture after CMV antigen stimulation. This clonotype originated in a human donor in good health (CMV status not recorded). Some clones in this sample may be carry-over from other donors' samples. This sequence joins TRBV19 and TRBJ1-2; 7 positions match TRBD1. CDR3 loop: CASMTGTYGYTF. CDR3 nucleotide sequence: TGTGCCAGCATGACAGGGACCTATGGCTACACCTTC. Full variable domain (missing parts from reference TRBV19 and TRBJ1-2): DGGITQSPKYLFRKEGQNVTLSCEQNLNHDAMYWYRQDPGQGLRLIYYSQIVNDFQKGDIAEGYSVSREKKESFPLTVTSAQKNPTAFYLCASMTGTYGYTFGSGTRLTVV.